This TCR beta chain is from a study of cytomegalovirus exposure and HLA in healthy donors. Remarks on this clone: Antigen unknown.

Broader study findings: TCR beta chains numbering 164 were designated cytomegalovirus-associated. An assumption of roughly uniform sequencing depth across donors underlay the presence/absence analyses.

In germline, CDR1 is KGHSH, CDR2 LQKENI. The CDR3 sequence is 13 residues long. V was cut by 2 bases and J by 5 bases, with 9 bases left in between. PCR used 60 Vbeta primers and 13 Jbeta primers. TCRdb's table, derived via immunoSEQ multiplex PCR, lists solely in-frame clones and lacks some. This sample has roughly 250,000 clones, with approximately 85% found just once. The chain combines TRBV18 with TRBJ2-5; TRBD2 might be the D (6 bases). This TCR came from a woman aged 40 to 55 in good health and CMV-seropositive. The sample taken for sequencing was PBMCs. Written as DNA, the CDR3 is TGTGCCAGCTCACCATTGGAGGGGGAGACCCAGTACTTC. It translates to CASSPLEGETQYF. Filled out from reference TRBV18 and TRBJ2-5, the complete variable domain reads NAGVMQNPRHLVRRRGQEARLRCSPMKGHSHVYWYRQLPEEGLKFMVYLQKENIIDESGMPKERFSAEFPKEGPSILRIQQVVRGDSAAYFCASSPLEGETQYFGPGTRLLVL.